What follows are 25 T cell receptor beta chains derived from one specimen sequenced in a study of OX40 agonist ivuxolimab in advanced cancers. Only in-frame clones appear in the TCRdb table, and some are missing; sequencing was by immunoSEQ multiplex PCR. Of roughly 58,000 clones in the sample, 77% are singletons; the top ten hold 5% to 7.5%. The sequences come from CD4+ or CD8+ T cells sorted from blood, collected in a trial of the OX40 agonist ivuxolimab. The receptors shown here come from an adult with an advanced solid tumor such as melanoma, head and neck, liver or kidney cancer.

This clone has just a few counts. The V call is TRBV4-3, the J call TRBJ1-2; the D is unclear. Trimming shortened V by 4 bases and J by 4 bases, and 13 bases separated the two germline ends. This CDR3 has 14 residues. CDR1 LGHNA and CDR2 YSLEER come from the germline V gene. Written as DNA, the CDR3 is TGCGCCAGCAGCCTGAGTGCAGAAAGCTATGGCTACACCTTC. This encodes CASSLSAESYGYTF.

The chain employs TRBV11-2 and TRBJ2-3; 8 bases match TRBD1. The CDR3 extends over 12 amino acids. The V gene's germline CDR1 is SGHAT and CDR2 FQNNGV. V shed 4 bases, J shed 12 bases, and the junction held 6 bases outside the gene matches. The CDR3 bases are TGTGCCAGCAGCTCCTGGGACAGGTTCCAGTATTTT. Translating it yields CASSSWDRFQYF.

This sequence joins TRBV6-1 and TRBJ1-5, with a tentative D call TRBD1 (6 bases). The CDR3 consists of 15 residues. From germline, CDR1 is MNHNS and CDR2 SASEGT. Trimming shortened V by 3 bases and J by 2 bases, and 11 bases separated the two germline ends. The CDR3 sequence is CASSELSGGNQPQHF. The CDR3 nucleotides are TGTGCCAGCAGTGAGCTTTCAGGGGGCAATCAGCCCCAGCATTTT.

The chain recombines TRBV5-1 with TRBJ2-5, with a tentative D call TRBD1 (5 bases). The J call may be in error: the DNA end matches TRBJ2-7 better. Germline V gene data show CDR1 as SGHRS and CDR2 as YFSETQ. The CDR3 has 15 residues. CDR3 loop: CASSLAEVQGHEQYF. The CDR3 region has the DNA TGCGCCAGCAGCTTGGCCGAAGTCCAGGGCCACGAGCAGTACTTC.

J is TRBJ2-5 and V is TRBV7-2; weak D call: TRBD2 (6 bases). The germline V gene encodes CDR1 SGHTA and CDR2 FQGNSA. This CDR3 has 15 residues. V was trimmed by 6 bases and J by 1 base, leaving 15 bases between them. The CDR3 region is CASRLTSLSQETQYF. CDR3 nucleotide sequence: TGTGCCAGCAGGTTGACTAGTCTAAGCCAAGAGACCCAGTACTTC.

This clone was seen a handful of times. V and J are TRBV5-5 and TRBJ2-5, with 10 nucleotides matching TRBD2. Per germline, CDR1 SGHKS and CDR2 YYEKEE (reference sequence). The CDR3 covers 17 residues. J was trimmed by 7 bases and V by 2 bases; bases with no gene match: 14. The CDR3 DNA follows: TGTGCCAGCAGCTTAAGGGCGGTCGGGACTAGCGTCGGGACCCAGTACTTC. It codes for CASSLRAVGTSVGTQYF.

The gene calls are TRBV13 and TRBJ2-7; 9 nucleotides align to TRBD1. Germline-derived CDR1 and CDR2 are PRHDT and FYEKMQ (reference sequence). V lost 2 bases, J lost 5 bases, and 13 bases stayed unmatched. This CDR3 is 17 amino acids long. This CDR3 reads CASSLTGPWDREDEQYF. CDR3 bases: TGTGCCAGCAGCTTAACAGGACCGTGGGACAGGGAAGACGAGCAGTACTTC.

The rearrangement links TRBV19 to TRBJ2-4; 10 nucleotides align to TRBD1. Germline V CDR1 and CDR2: LNHDA, SQIVND (reference sequence). The CDR3 length is 16 residues. Trimming at V came to 3 bases and at J to 4 bases, leaving 6 bases not matched to a gene. The chain's CDR3 is CASSIPGQGRKNIQYF. The CDR3 region has the DNA TGTGCCAGTAGTATCCCGGGACAGGGGAGGAAAAACATTCAGTACTTC.

V gene TRBV2 combines with J gene TRBJ1-5, with D perhaps TRBD1 (5 bases). V gave up 9 bases and J gave up 0 bases, with 9 bases separating them. This CDR3 spans 13 amino acids. Germline values: CDR1 SNHLY, CDR2 FYNNEI. DNA of the CDR3: TGTGCCAGTCGCAGGGATAGCAATCAGCCCCAGCATTTT. Translated: CASRRDSNQPQHF.

The chain carries TRBV29-1 and TRBJ2-3, with D possibly matching TRBD1 (6 bases). Trimming stripped 5 bases from V and 4 bases from J, with 13 bases between. There are 13 residues in the CDR3. Germline values: CDR1 SQVTM, CDR2 ANQGSEA. The CDR3 sequence is CSVRRGGADTQYF. The DNA for the CDR3 is TGCAGCGTTCGACGTGGGGGCGCAGATACGCAGTATTTT.

CDR3: CASGGGKGSTGELFF. CDR3 in DNA: TGTGCCAGCGGGGGCGGGAAGGGGTCTACCGGGGAGCTGTTTTTT. The V gene is TRBV5-4, the J gene TRBJ2-2; D tentatively reads TRBD1 or TRBD2 (6 bases each). V lost 7 bases and J 5 bases, leaving 18 bases between the germline ends. Germline CDR1 is SGHNT and CDR2 is YYREEE (reference sequence). The CDR3 runs to 15 residues.

This chain connects TRBV9 to TRBJ2-7; possible D gene TRBD1, 6 bases. Per germline, CDR1 SGDLS and CDR2 YYNGEE. The CDR3 is 14 amino acids. The V end was cut by 2 bases, the J end by 3 bases, with 12 bases between. The CDR3 reads CASSVRDINYEQYF. CDR3 bases: TGTGCCAGCAGCGTTCGGGACATAAACTACGAGCAGTACTTC.

The rearrangement uses TRBV29-1 and TRBJ2-3, with 8 bases matching TRBD1. CDR1 and CDR2 from the germline V gene are SQVTM and ANQGSEA. The CDR3 runs to 14 residues. J lost 1 base, V lost 3 bases, and 3 bases had no gene match. This CDR3 reads CSVDGGQGTDTQYF. CDR3 bases: TGCAGCGTTGATGGGGGACAGGGCACAGATACGCAGTATTTT.

The rearrangement uses TRBV4-2 and TRBJ1-1; D remains ambiguous. The V gene lost 5 bases and the J gene lost 5 bases, with 18 bases spanning the gap. The CDR3 contains 15 residues. Per germline, CDR1 LGHNA and CDR2 YNFKEQ. The CDR3 sequence is CASSSSIGVRTEAFF. CDR3 nucleotide sequence: TGTGCCAGCAGCTCTTCAATCGGGGTGCGGACTGAAGCTTTCTTT.

The V gene is TRBV6-6, the J gene TRBJ2-2, with D perhaps TRBD1 or TRBD2 (5 bases each). The CDR3 is 13 amino acids. V was pared by 8 bases and J by 0 bases, with 7 bases between. The germline gives CDR1 MNHNY, CDR2 SVGAGI (reference sequence). In nucleotides, the CDR3 is TGTGCCAGCGGGACCGCGAACACCGGGGAGCTGTTTTTT. It translates to CASGTANTGELFF.

This clone was counted only a few times. CDR3 DNA sequence: TGCGCCAGCAGCTTGGGACTAACAGGGGCGACCTACGAGCAGTACTTC. Its translation: CASSLGLTGATYEQYF. This sequence joins TRBV5-1 and TRBJ2-7, with 7 bases fitting TRBD1. The CDR3 length is 16 residues. Germline CDR1 reads SGHRS; CDR2 reads YFSETQ. With 0 bases clipped from V and 2 bases from J, the junction kept 8 bases outside the gene matches.

The chain has TRBV12-5 and TRBJ2-5; TRBD1 matches 9 bases. After removal of 3 bases from V and 3 bases from J, the junction contained 8 bases not matched to a gene. The CDR3 is 16 residues long. Germline V gene data show CDR1 as LGHNT and CDR2 as FRNRAP. CDR3 DNA sequence: TGTGCTAGTGGTTTAGGGACAGGGACACCAGAAGAGACCCAGTACTTC. Translated, it gives CASGLGTGTPEETQYF.

This rearrangement joins TRBV7-8 to TRBJ1-2, with TRBD1 identical over 10 bases. Germline V gene lookup returns CDR1 SGHVS and CDR2 FQNEAQ. The CDR3 has 16 residues. The V and J ends lost 1 base and 8 bases, in that order; junction bases with no gene match: 10. The DNA for the CDR3 is TGTGCCAGCAGCTTAGTGTTCCGGGGACAGGGGATGGGCTACACCTTC. Protein sequence: CASSLVFRGQGMGYTF.

The chain has TRBV7-9 and TRBJ1-2; D remains ambiguous. The CDR3 runs to 12 residues. Germline CDR1 SEHNR, CDR2 FQNEAQ (reference sequence). Trimming took 5 bases from V and 3 from J, leaving 7 bases between them. The CDR3 region is CASSQTDYGYTF. CDR3 nucleotides: TGTGCCAGCAGCCAAACGGACTATGGCTACACCTTC. Based on the CDR3 plus reference TRBV7-9 and TRBJ1-2, the full variable domain is DTGVSQNPRHKITKRGQNVTFRCDPISEHNRLYWYRQTLGQGPEFLTYFQNEAQLEKSRLLSDRFSAERPKGSFSTLEIQRTEQGDSAMYLCASSQTDYGYTFGSGTRLTVV.

This chain connects TRBV27 to TRBJ1-3, with a possible D match to TRBD1 (5 bases). Germline V gene lookup returns CDR1 MNHEY and CDR2 SMNVEV (reference sequence). CDR3 length: 15 amino acids. Trimming left V 7 bases short and J 0 bases short, with 13 bases between. As DNA, the CDR3 is TGTGCCAGCATCCCTCAGGGCCCCTCTGGAAACACCATATATTTT. Translation gives CASIPQGPSGNTIYF.

The chain joins TRBV4-1 to TRBJ1-4; 8 bases fit TRBD1. CDR1 is MGHRA, CDR2 YSYEKL, per germline. This CDR3 has 17 amino acids. Losses at the gene ends were 2 bases for V and 6 bases for J; bases not matched to a gene: 11. The CDR3 DNA reads TGCGCCAGCAGCCAACTAGATCAGGGGGCGCTCGATGAAAAACTGTTTTTT. Protein sequence: CASSQLDQGALDEKLFF.

The genes are TRBV11-2 and TRBJ2-5, with 11 bases aligning to TRBD2. Germline values: CDR1 SGHAT, CDR2 FQNNGV. The junction had 6 bases not matched to a gene; V was cut back by 4 bases and J by 5 bases. There are 15 residues in the CDR3. CDR3 coding DNA: TGTGCCAGCAGCTCGTTAGCGGGGGGGCTTGAGACCCAGTACTTC. This gives the protein CASSSLAGGLETQYF.

This clone was observed once. V gene TRBV7-3 combines with J gene TRBJ1-2; no clear D gene. This CDR3 is 14 amino acids long. CDR1 and CDR2 from the germline V gene are SGHTA and FQGTGA. Trimming pared 1 base from V and 1 base from J, leaving 7 bases between. The CDR3 reads CASSLNSDNYGYTF. DNA for the CDR3: TGTGCCAGCAGCTTAAATTCCGATAACTATGGCTACACCTTC.

The chain carries TRBV7-9 and TRBJ2-3; D not resolved. The V gene lost 2 bases and the J gene lost 4 bases, with 7 bases spanning the gap. The CDR3 runs to 13 residues. The germline gives CDR1 SEHNR, CDR2 FQNEAQ (reference sequence). The CDR3 protein is CASSLSFADTQYF. The CDR3 bases are TGTGCCAGCAGCTTAAGTTTCGCAGATACGCAGTATTTT.

The J gene is TRBJ1-1, the V gene TRBV10-2, with 11 bases lining up with TRBD1. The V gene end was trimmed by 6 bases and the J gene end by 1 base; junction bases not matched to a gene: 1. Germline V lookup: CDR1 WSHSY, CDR2 SAAADI. CDR3 length equals 14 residues. In DNA form, the CDR3 reads TGCGCCAGCAGGGGACAGGGGGAGAACACTGAAGCTTTCTTT. This codes for CASRGQGENTEAFF.